These 15 T cell receptor beta chains were sequenced from one sample in a study of CD8 T cells in Susac syndrome (dated by TCRdb to about 2019). The library was obtained by the immunoSEQ multiplex PCR assay. RNA was extracted using the RNeasy kit, and roughly 0.5 to 1 ug of the RNA was reverse transcribed with random hexamers. TCRdb itself trimmed the public reads at Q25 with fastp, ran MiXCR and retained productive beta chains. Here each entry gathers all rows of one CDR3 protein and keeps the most common genes and DNA. Counted in this sample were around 150,000 distinct CDR3 sequences; 80% to 95% of them appeared once. The ten largest clones represent over 0.11% of the sample. Input material: CD4+ T cells from PBMCs. Receptors were obtained from a human donor in good health.

V and J are TRBV20-1 and TRBJ1-5; D not certain. V lost 4 bases to trimming and J lost 4 bases, with 14 bases between them. The CDR3 loop spans 14 amino acids. Germline V gene lookup returns CDR1 DFQATT and CDR2 SNEGSKA (reference sequence). The CDR3 protein is CSAIPGDPNQPQHF. As DNA, the CDR3 is TGCAGTGCTATCCCCGGGGATCCAAATCAGCCCCAGCATTTT.

The V and J genes are TRBV20-1 and TRBJ1-4; D not certain. Per the germline V gene, CDR1 is DFQATT and CDR2 is SNEGSKA (reference sequence). Trimming took 2 bases from V and 8 from J, leaving 12 bases between them. The CDR3 runs 13 residues. The CDR3 DNA is TGCAGTGCTAGACTTAGTCGGGGAGAAAAACTGTTTTTT. This encodes CSARLSRGEKLFF.

The V and J genes are TRBV5-1 and TRBJ2-2; 9 positions match TRBD1. Trimming at V came to 4 bases and at J to 4 bases, leaving 11 bases not matched to a gene. This CDR3 is 17 amino acids long. CDR1 is SGHRS and CDR2 is YFSETQ in the germline V gene. The CDR3 region has the DNA TGCGCCAGCAGCAAAACAGGACAGGGGAAGTTCACCGGGGAGCTGTTTTTT. It encodes CASSKTGQGKFTGELFF.

V is TRBV19 and J is TRBJ1-1; D not resolved. This CDR3 spans 13 amino acids. V lost 1 base and J 5 bases, leaving 8 bases between the germline ends. CDR1 and CDR2 from the germline V gene are LNHDA and SQIVND (reference sequence). CDR3 DNA: TGTGCCAGTAGTATAGTCCGGGATACTGAAGCTTTCTTT. It specifies CASSIVRDTEAFF.

The gene calls are TRBV19 and TRBJ1-6, with D uncertain. Trimming shortened V by 6 bases and J by 0 bases, and 9 bases separated the two germline ends. Germline-derived CDR1 and CDR2 are LNHDA and SQIVND (reference sequence). This CDR3 is built from 15 residues. CDR3 protein: CASRIGNSYNSPLHF. CDR3 sequence (DNA): TGTGCCAGTAGAATCGGGAACTCCTATAATTCACCCCTCCACTTT.

The V call is TRBV7-2, the J call TRBJ2-7; TRBD2 matches 8 bases. The germline gives CDR1 SGHTA, CDR2 FQGNSA. The CDR3 runs to 15 residues. V lost 2 bases and J lost 0; bases outside the gene matches: 3. CDR3 nucleotides: TGTGCCAGCAGCTTAATTGGGACTAGCTCCTACGAGCAGTACTTC. It translates to CASSLIGTSSYEQYF.

Comments on this clonotype: At one boundary the junction diverges from the germline segment, which might be a read error. The chain employs TRBV5-4 and TRBJ2-7; TRBD2 matches 7 bases. CDR3 length equals 17 residues. CDR1 and CDR2 from the germline V gene are SGHNT and YYREEE (reference sequence). The chain's CDR3 is CASSSERGRESSYEQNF. In nucleotides, the CDR3 is TGTGCCAGCAGCTCGGAGCGGGGCAGAGAATCCTCCTACGAGCAGAACTTC.

This clonotype was seen more than once but under ten times. The CDR3 loop is CASSPSRGNTEAFF. The CDR3 region has the DNA TGTGCCAGCTCACCTTCGCGGGGGAACACTGAAGCTTTCTTT. The J gene is TRBJ1-1, the V gene TRBV18; D gene unclear. CDR1 KGHSH and CDR2 LQKENI come from the germline V gene. V lost 3 bases and J 1 base, leaving 9 bases between the germline ends. The CDR3 totals 14 residues.

A single count supports this clonotype. The gene calls are TRBV9 and TRBJ1-1; D is perhaps TRBD1 (5 bases). Germline V gene lookup returns CDR1 SGDLS and CDR2 YYNGEE. V was clipped by 0 bases and J by 5 bases, with 11 bases between them. The CDR3 totals 14 residues. The CDR3 is CASSVGQGGTEAFF. The CDR3 DNA reads TGTGCCAGCAGCGTAGGCCAGGGAGGAACTGAAGCTTTCTTT.

In DNA, the CDR3 is TGCAGCCAAAGCCCCACTAGCGGGGGGACCTCCTACAATGAGCAGTTCTTC. This translates into CSQSPTSGGTSYNEQFF. The rearrangement links TRBV29-1 to TRBJ2-1, with 12 bases that match TRBD2. The CDR3 length is 17 residues. With V trimmed by 8 bases and J by 0 bases, 11 bases remained unmatched. The V gene's germline CDR1 is SQVTM and CDR2 ANQGSEA.

J is TRBJ2-7 and V is TRBV18; 8 positions match TRBD1. Losses at the gene ends were 3 bases for V and 11 bases for J; bases not matched to a gene: 3. CDR3 length equals 11 residues. Per the germline V gene, CDR1 is KGHSH and CDR2 is LQKENI. The CDR3 DNA sequence: TGTGCCAGCTCACCTGACAGGGGAAAGTACTTC. This translates into CASSPDRGKYF. The whole variable domain, filled in from reference TRBV18 and TRBJ2-7, reads NAGVMQNPRHLVRRRGQEARLRCSPMKGHSHVYWYRQLPEEGLKFMVYLQKENIIDESGMPKERFSAEFPKEGPSILRIQQVVRGDSAAYFCASSPDRGKYFGPGTRLTVT.

This chain joins TRBV6-1 and TRBJ1-6, with TRBD1 matching over 10 bases. The CDR3 covers 16 residues. CDR1 and CDR2 from the germline V gene are MNHNS and SASEGT. V shed 6 bases, J shed 5 bases, and the junction held 7 bases outside the gene matches. In DNA, the CDR3 is TGTGCCAGCAGCCTGGGACAGGGGCTAGATAATTCACCCCTCCACTTT. Amino acids: CASSLGQGLDNSPLHF.

J is TRBJ2-2 and V is TRBV24-1; unclear D gene. Germline V gives CDR1 KGHDR, CDR2 SFDVKD. Trimming shortened V by 12 bases and J by 1 base, and 14 bases separated the two germline ends. The length of the CDR3 is 14 residues. The CDR3 DNA reads TGTGCCTCCTCCCCAGCCCAGAACACCGGGGAGCTGTTTTTT. It specifies CASSPAQNTGELFF.

This clonotype has only one observation. The J gene is TRBJ2-7, the V gene TRBV3-1; D perhaps matches TRBD2 (6 bases). Germline CDR1 and CDR2: LGHDT and YNNKEL (reference sequence). The CDR3 has 12 amino acids. V was trimmed by 8 bases and J by 1 base, leaving 9 bases between them. CDR3 protein: CASGRGSYEQYF. The DNA for the CDR3 is TGTGCCAGCGGCCGGGGGTCCTACGAGCAGTACTTC.

This rearrangement joins TRBV19 to TRBJ2-5, with a possible D match to TRBD2 (7 bases). Germline loops: CDR1 LNHDA, CDR2 SQIVND (reference sequence). CDR3 length: 17 amino acids. V was cut by 6 bases and J by 2 bases, with 22 bases left in between. CDR3 amino acids: CASSPLGGGLGQETQYF. CDR3 DNA sequence: TGTGCCAGTAGCCCTCTAGGGGGGGGCCTGGGTCAAGAGACCCAGTACTTC.